This T cell receptor (beta chain) was recorded in a study of regulatory T cells in long-lasting Graves disease. This CDR3 has 15 amino acids. Trimming removed 4 bases at V and 4 bases at J, with 13 bases between. Both iRepertoire HTBI primers and Arm-PCR of CDR3 regions were used to build the TCR beta libraries. TCRdb reprocessed the multiplex PCR reads via MiXCR and lists one record per CDR3 protein. Of 450,000 to 700,000 distinct CDR3 sequences listed, approximately 15% are singletons. This clonotype came up many times. The time point was: newly diagnosed GD, antithyroid drugs for less than 3 months. PBMC-extracted RNA yielded the TCR library. These same data were also listed under a study on T cells in Graves' hyperthyroidism and ophthalmopathy.

The receptor comes from a man aged 25 to 45 with Graves disease. The genes are TRBV12-3 or TRBV12-4 and TRBJ2-2; TRBD1 or TRBD2 may be the D gene (5 bases each). The sequenced sample was peripheral blood mononuclear cells (PBMCs), obtained at new diagnosis, from a patient treated with antithyroid drugs. CDR3 sequence reads: CASSSSGPPTGELFF. The CDR3 coding sequence is TGTGCCAGCAGTTCCTCGGGACCTCCCACCGGGGAGCTGTTTTTT.